One and the same sample provided the 32 T cell receptor beta chains below, sequenced in a study of control samples from healthy donors and cancer patients. The protocol was immunoSEQ multiplex PCR, while the TCRdb copy is restricted to in-frame clones and leaves out a portion. Found here are around 190,000 clones; the top ten clones hold about 2.2%. Material for sequencing was blood. The source is a woman aged 25 to 45 in good health.

This chain uses TRBV28 with TRBJ1-3; 7 nucleotides match TRBD1. V trimming: 6 bases; J trimming: 6 bases; junction bases outside the gene matches: 8. The CDR3 runs to 14 residues. Germline V gene sequence: CDR1 MDHEN, CDR2 SYDVKM. The DNA for the CDR3 is TGTGCCAGCAGCATAGACAGGGTGTCAAACACCATATATTTT. Its protein is CASSIDRVSNTIYF. The entire variable domain, with the rest obtained from reference TRBV28 and TRBJ1-3, is as follows: DVKVTQSSRYLVKRTGEKVFLECVQDMDHENMFWYRQDPGLGLRLIYFSYDVKMKEKGDIPEGYSVSREKKERFSLILESASTNQTSMYLCASSIDRVSNTIYFGEGSWLTVV.

The rearrangement joins TRBV5-6 to TRBJ1-4; 9 bases are a match to TRBD1. The CDR3 length is 15 residues. The germline CDR1 and CDR2 sequences are SGHDT and YYEEEE. V was pared by 4 bases and J by 8 bases, with 9 bases of the junction left unmatched. The CDR3 nucleotides read TGTGCCAGCAGCAGGATACAGGGGGCGCGGGAAAAACTGTTTTTT. As protein: CASSRIQGAREKLFF.

This chain uses TRBV2 with TRBJ2-2; tentatively, D is TRBD1 (6 bases). The V end was cut by 9 bases, the J end by 0 bases, with 8 bases between. Germline V gene lookup returns CDR1 SNHLY and CDR2 FYNNEI. This CDR3 is 13 amino acids long. The CDR3 loop reads CAREGANTGELFF. The CDR3 nucleotides read TGTGCCAGAGAGGGGGCGAACACCGGGGAGCTGTTTTTT.

The rearrangement links TRBV27 to TRBJ1-6; 10 bases agree with TRBD1. Germline lookup yields CDR1 MNHEY and CDR2 SMNVEV (reference sequence). The trim removed 1 base at V and 8 bases at J, leaving 5 bases unmatched. The length of the CDR3 is 16 residues. CDR3 sequence (DNA): TGTGCCAGCAGTTTATTGACAGGGGGCGGTTATTCACCCCTCCACTTT. This sequence encodes CASSLLTGGGYSPLHF.

V is TRBV6-2 or TRBV6-3 and J is TRBJ1-1; D gene uncertain. The CDR3 loop spans 14 amino acids. Germline CDR1 and CDR2: MNHEY and SVGEGT. Trimming shortened V by 3 bases and J by 3 bases, and 11 bases separated the two germline ends. CDR3 region: CASSYGEAYTEAFF. DNA of the CDR3: TGTGCCAGCAGTTATGGGGAGGCGTACACTGAAGCTTTCTTT.

The V call is TRBV27, the J call TRBJ2-1; D may be TRBD1 (5 bases). The germline V gene has CDR1 MNHEY and CDR2 SMNVEV (reference sequence). This CDR3 has 15 residues. The V gene lost 1 base and the J gene lost 7 bases, with 14 bases spanning the gap. As DNA, the CDR3 is TGTGCCAGCAGTTTATTCCAGGGTATCTGGAATGAGCAGTTCTTC. This codes for CASSLFQGIWNEQFF.

V usage is TRBV10-3 and J usage is TRBJ2-3, with D maybe TRBD1 (5 bases). Germline V lookup: CDR1 ENHRY, CDR2 SYGVKD. Trimming left V 2 bases short and J 0 bases short, with 9 bases between. The CDR3 sequence is 15 residues long. CDR3 residues: CAISEGAISTDTQYF. Written as DNA, the CDR3 is TGTGCCATCAGTGAGGGGGCGATAAGCACAGATACGCAGTATTTT.

The V and J genes are TRBV7-9 and TRBJ1-1; D is uncertain. V gave up 2 bases and J gave up 1 base, with 17 bases separating them. Germline V lookup: CDR1 SEHNR, CDR2 FQNEAQ (reference sequence). The length of the CDR3 is 17 residues. CDR3 in amino acids: CASSLLDRFKSNTEAFF. The CDR3 coding sequence is TGTGCCAGCAGCTTATTGGACCGATTTAAATCGAACACTGAAGCTTTCTTT.

This sequence joins TRBV29-1 and TRBJ1-1; 7 bases match TRBD1. Germline-derived CDR1 and CDR2 are SQVTM and ANQGSEA. The CDR3 runs to 14 residues. The ends lost 6 bases at V and 1 base at J; junction bases unmatched: 8. CDR3 coding DNA: TGCAGCGTACTAGATCGGGACAGGAACACTGAAGCTTTCTTT. Residues: CSVLDRDRNTEAFF.

The rearrangement links TRBV7-2 to TRBJ1-6; no clear D gene. V lost 3 bases and J lost 1, with 10 bases in between. This CDR3 spans 16 amino acids. Germline V gene data show CDR1 as SGHTA and CDR2 as FQGNSA. CDR3 DNA sequence: TGTGCCAGCAGCTTCCGGGGAGGTTCCTATAATTCACCCCTCCACTTT. As protein: CASSFRGGSYNSPLHF.

The chain is built from TRBV4-1 and TRBJ2-7; no firm D call. The V end lost 0 bases, the J end lost 5 bases, and 5 bases lay between the germline ends. The V gene's germline CDR1 is MGHRA and CDR2 YSYEKL. The CDR3 has 12 residues. CDR3 sequence: CASSQDSHEQYF. The CDR3 DNA reads TGCGCCAGCAGCCAAGATTCCCACGAGCAGTACTTC.

The rearrangement joins TRBV3-1 (or the pseudogene TRBV3-2) to TRBJ2-7; TRBD1 might be the D (6 bases). In germline, CDR1 is LGHDT, CDR2 YNNKEL (reference sequence). Trimming left V 4 bases short and J 2 bases short, with 18 bases between. This CDR3 is built from 16 residues. The CDR3 spells CASSPSNRDKTYEQYF. The CDR3 DNA sequence: TGTGCCAGCAGCCCGTCTAACCGGGACAAAACCTACGAGCAGTACTTC.

CDR3 sequence: CASSQTRIEVSYNEQFF. The CDR3 DNA reads TGCGCCAGCAGCCAAACTAGGATAGAAGTCTCCTACAATGAGCAGTTCTTC. The chain carries TRBV4-3 and TRBJ2-1; D is perhaps TRBD2 (5 bases). CDR3 length equals 17 residues. In germline, CDR1 is LGHNA, CDR2 YSLEER. V gave up 2 bases and J gave up 0 bases, with 14 bases separating them.

The gene calls are TRBV23-1 and TRBJ2-3, with a tentative D call TRBD1 (6 bases). TRBV23-1 is sorted into the ORF group, with uncertain function. The length of the CDR3 is 14 residues. V was pared by 5 bases and J by 14 bases, with 23 bases between. The CDR3 protein is CASSAGQLHRYAYF. As DNA, the CDR3 is TGCGCCAGCAGTGCTGGACAGCTGCACAGATACGCGTATTTT.

This rearrangement joins TRBV27 to TRBJ2-4, with TRBD2 matching over 11 bases. Germline V CDR1 and CDR2: MNHEY, SMNVEV (reference sequence). The CDR3 loop spans 17 amino acids. The V segment lost 5 bases and the J segment 3 bases; nucleotides outside the gene matches: 9. CDR3 region: CASSTISGGAVKNIQYF. Written as DNA, the CDR3 is TGTGCCAGCAGTACAATTAGCGGGGGGGCCGTCAAAAACATTCAGTACTTC.

The chain uses TRBV19 and TRBJ1-1; no reliable D call. There are 15 residues in the CDR3. CDR1 LNHDA and CDR2 SQIVND come from the germline V gene (reference sequence). V lost 2 bases to trimming and J lost 0 bases, with 10 bases between them. Here the CDR3 reads CASSINGKMNTEAFF. The CDR3 DNA follows: TGTGCCAGTAGTATAAACGGAAAGATGAACACTGAAGCTTTCTTT.

About this clone: Other DNA sequences in this sample translate to the same CDR3. The chain carries TRBV5-1 and TRBJ1-6, with D perhaps TRBD1 (6 bases). Looked up from germline, CDR1 is SGHRS and CDR2 is YFSETQ. The CDR3 length is 15 residues. The V and J ends lost 0 bases and 7 bases respectively, with 11 bases between them. The CDR3 DNA sequence: TGCGCCAGCAGCTTGGCAGGGACAACGAATTCACCCCTCCACTTT. It specifies CASSLAGTTNSPLHF.

The chain joins TRBV6-6 to TRBJ2-7, with a tentative D call TRBD2 (6 bases). The CDR3 runs to 14 residues. The germline V gene encodes CDR1 MNHNY and CDR2 SVGAGI (reference sequence). The V end lost 6 bases, the J end lost 2 bases, and 14 bases lay between the germline ends. CDR3: CASSLGTVAYEQYF. Written as DNA, the CDR3 is TGTGCCAGCAGCCTCGGGACTGTTGCCTACGAGCAGTACTTC.

J is TRBJ2-2 and V is TRBV7-3; 9 bases map to TRBD1. Germline CDR1 and CDR2: SGHTA and FQGTGA. The CDR3 has 15 residues. V lost 6 bases and J lost 1; bases outside the gene matches: 3. DNA of the CDR3: TGTGCCAGCAGAAAGGGACAGGGGAACACCGGGGAGCTGTTTTTT. Amino acid sequence: CASRKGQGNTGELFF.

This rearrangement joins TRBV18 to TRBJ1-5; TRBD1 agrees at 10 bases. J was trimmed by 7 bases and V by 5 bases; bases with no gene match: 8. This CDR3 has 15 residues. Germline CDR1 is KGHSH and CDR2 is LQKENI. CDR3 sequence reads: CASSSTTGGGQPQHF. The CDR3 bases are TGTGCCAGCTCATCAACGACAGGGGGCGGACAGCCCCAGCATTTT.

Details on this clone: The identical CDR3 is also encoded by other nucleotide sequences in the sample. CDR3 region: CASSPGQGSYEQYF. The CDR3 nucleotides are TGTGCCAGCTCACCGGGACAGGGGTCCTACGAGCAGTACTTC. This chain joins TRBV18 and TRBJ2-7, with 10 bases lining up with TRBD1. This CDR3 spans 14 amino acids. The junction had 0 bases not matched to a gene; V was cut back by 3 bases and J by 1 base. The germline V gene has CDR1 KGHSH and CDR2 LQKENI.

The chain has TRBV10-3 and TRBJ2-3; 9 bases agree with TRBD2. The J segment lost 0 bases and the V segment lost 2 bases, leaving 3 bases of the junction unmatched. Germline CDR1 and CDR2: ENHRY and SYGVKD. This CDR3 region has 16 residues. CDR3 bases: TGTGCCATCAGTGAGAGGCTAGCGGGGAGCACAGATACGCAGTATTTT. Its protein product is CAISERLAGSTDTQYF.

The genes are TRBV19 and TRBJ1-1, with 8 bases matching TRBD1. Per germline, CDR1 LNHDA and CDR2 SQIVND (reference sequence). The CDR3 extends over 15 amino acids. V gave up 6 bases and J gave up 2 bases; unmatched junction bases: 8. This CDR3 is CASRLGGQANTEAFF. The CDR3 DNA reads as TGTGCCAGTAGGCTAGGGGGACAGGCAAACACTGAAGCTTTCTTT.

The CDR3 DNA reads TGTGCCAGCAGCGAGCAGGGGGCGAGCTCCTACAATGAGCAGTTCTTC. Protein: CASSEQGASSYNEQFF. This chain connects TRBV21-1 to TRBJ2-1; TRBD1, the table's D call, lacks a check against the DNA. TRBV21-1 is an annotated pseudogene. The CDR3 is made up of 16 amino acids.

The J gene is TRBJ2-5, the V gene TRBV3-1 (or the pseudogene TRBV3-2); D remains unclear. Germline values: CDR1 LGHDT, CDR2 YNNKEL (reference sequence). CDR3 length equals 11 residues. The V gene lost 1 base and the J gene lost 9 bases, with 6 bases spanning the gap. The CDR3 region has the DNA TGTGCCAGCAGCCAAGCATTGGCCCAGTACTTC. Amino acid sequence: CASSQALAQYF.

The CDR3, as DNA: TGTGCCAGCAGCACCCGACTAGCGGGGATGGCCACAGATACGCAGTATTTT. This codes for CASSTRLAGMATDTQYF. V usage is TRBV11-2 and J usage is TRBJ2-3, with 11 bases aligning to TRBD2. Trimming cost V 5 bases and J 2 bases; bases outside gene matches: 9. The CDR3 is made up of 17 amino acids. Germline CDR1 and CDR2: SGHAT and FQNNGV.

V gene TRBV28 combines with J gene TRBJ1-4; D perhaps matches TRBD1 (5 bases). Trimming shortened V by 4 bases and J by 8 bases, and 5 bases separated the two germline ends. CDR3 length: 11 amino acids. Looked up from germline, CDR1 is MDHEN and CDR2 is SYDVKM. Here the CDR3 DNA reads TGTGCCAGCAGTTGGACAGAAAAACTGTTTTTT. This gives the protein CASSWTEKLFF.

In DNA, the CDR3 is TGTGCCAGCACATTAGGTTGGGCGGAAGAGACCCAGTACTTC. Translating it yields CASTLGWAEETQYF. The genes are TRBV5-5 and TRBJ2-5, with D uncertain. The CDR3 has 14 amino acids. Trimming removed 6 bases from V and 3 bases from J, with 15 bases in between. Germline values: CDR1 SGHKS, CDR2 YYEKEE (reference sequence).

The J gene is TRBJ1-6, the V gene TRBV27; D not certain. Germline CDR1 is MNHEY and CDR2 is SMNVEV (reference sequence). Trimming removed 6 bases from V and 9 bases from J, with 18 bases in between. The CDR3 has 15 amino acids. The CDR3 is CASSSLGGVGSPLHF. As DNA, the CDR3 is TGTGCCAGCAGCTCTCTGGGCGGCGTTGGTTCACCCCTCCACTTT.

The genes are TRBV30 and TRBJ1-1; TRBD1 agrees at 9 bases. V was pared by 4 bases and J by 11 bases, with 8 bases of the junction left unmatched. Germline CDR1 and CDR2: GTSNPN and SVGIG (reference sequence). This CDR3 is 12 amino acids long. The CDR3 loop reads CAWTRDREGAFF. In DNA form, the CDR3 reads TGTGCCTGGACCCGGGACAGGGAGGGCGCTTTCTTT.

In regard to this clone: Mismatch with germline at one junction end may stem from a read error. This chain links TRBV18 with TRBJ1-2; 8 bases map to TRBD1. Germline CDR1 reads KGHSH; CDR2 reads LQKENI. This CDR3 region has 12 residues. CDR3 nucleotides: TGTGCCAGCTCACTACTTAACAGGGGGGCCCGCTTC. Its translation: CASSLLNRGARF.

This chain links TRBV7-9 with TRBJ2-7; unclear D gene. The CDR3 has 14 amino acids. V was trimmed by 3 bases and J by 4 bases, leaving 13 bases between them. Germline V gene lookup returns CDR1 SEHNR and CDR2 FQNEAQ (reference sequence). CDR3 sequence: CASSFGQQAYEQYF. The DNA of the CDR3 is TGTGCCAGCAGCTTCGGCCAGCAGGCTTACGAGCAGTACTTC. Full variable domain (rest looked up from reference TRBV7-9 and TRBJ2-7): DTGVSQNPRHKITKRGQNVTFRCDPISEHNRLYWYRQTLGQGPEFLTYFQNEAQLEKSRLLSDRFSAERPKGSFSTLEIQRTEQGDSAMYLCASSFGQQAYEQYFGPGTRLTVT.